This T cell receptor (beta chain) appears in the sequencing data of a study of neurological immune-mediated disorders. TCRdb ran MiXCR on the 5' RACE reads and lists one entry per CDR3 protein. The table lists approximately 74,000 distinct CDR3 sequences, around 5.2% of them singletons. This clonotype was picked up many times. The trim removed 2 bases at V and 8 bases at J, leaving 19 bases unmatched. CDR1 and CDR2 (germline): MNHNY, SVGAGI (reference sequence). The CDR3 is 19 residues long. The rearrangement links TRBV6-6 to TRBJ2-1, with 9 bases identical to TRBD2. The specimen was PBMCs. The TCR comes from a young man with multiple sclerosis. This CDR3 is CASSYRGGGGLAGRDEQFF. DNA for the CDR3: TGTGCCAGCAGTTACCGGGGAGGGGGAGGGCTAGCGGGAAGGGATGAGCAGTTCTTC.